What follows are 23 T cell receptor beta chains derived from one specimen sequenced in a study of shared clonotypes between healthy human individuals. Selected positively for CCR7 and CD45RO-negative, naive CD8 cells excluded terminally differentiated effector memory CD45RA+ cells. Some clones are missing from TCRdb's copy, which holds only in-frame ones; the method was immunoSEQ multiplex PCR. In the table there are 1.5 million to 2.5 million clones, roughly 95% of which are singletons. Sequenced: naive CD8+ T cells sorted from blood. These receptors all come from a man younger than 35 in good health.

A remark on this clone: The sample contains more than one DNA sequence encoding this CDR3. The gene calls are TRBV5-6 and TRBJ1-1; D unresolved. Trimming removed 4 bases at V and 1 base at J, with 8 bases between. CDR3 length: 13 amino acids. Germline CDR1 and CDR2: SGHDT and YYEEEE. The CDR3 sequence: CASSPGENTEAFF. The CDR3 region has the DNA TGTGCCAGCAGCCCGGGCGAGAACACTGAAGCTTTCTTT.

V is TRBV27 and J is TRBJ1-5; D remains unclear. Germline V gives CDR1 MNHEY, CDR2 SMNVEV (reference sequence). The CDR3 is 15 residues long. V lost 5 bases and J lost 0, with 11 bases in between. The CDR3 spells CASSPFTGSNQPQHF. The DNA for the CDR3 is TGTGCCAGCAGTCCTTTCACGGGTAGCAATCAGCCCCAGCATTTT.

This chain joins TRBV9 and TRBJ2-1, with D unclear. With 1 base removed from V and 7 bases from J, the gap between germline ends came to 12 bases. The V gene's germline CDR1 is SGDLS and CDR2 YYNGEE. CDR3 length: 14 residues. DNA of the CDR3: TGTGCCAGCAGCGTATTCGTCGAAGCGAATGAGCAGTTCTTC. This codes for CASSVFVEANEQFF.

V and J are TRBV6-6 and TRBJ2-7, with 8 bases that match TRBD1. V gave up 2 bases and J gave up 2 bases; unmatched junction bases: 2. The germline CDR1 and CDR2 sequences are MNHNY and SVGAGI (reference sequence). This CDR3 region has 14 residues. The CDR3 reads CASSYRGQAYEQYF. In DNA form, the CDR3 reads TGTGCCAGCAGTTACAGGGGACAGGCCTACGAGCAGTACTTC.

The chain recombines TRBV27 with TRBJ2-1, with a weak D call TRBD2 (6 bases). With 4 bases removed from V and 10 bases from J, the gap between germline ends came to 20 bases. CDR1 is MNHEY, CDR2 SMNVEV, per germline (reference sequence). This CDR3 spans 15 amino acids. This CDR3 is CASSSFGGVVWEQFF. The CDR3 DNA is TGTGCCAGCAGTTCTTTCGGAGGGGTCGTGTGGGAGCAGTTCTTC.

The chain is built from TRBV28 and TRBJ1-4, with D perhaps matching TRBD1 (6 bases). This CDR3 has 13 amino acids. Trimming pared 5 bases from V and 8 bases from J, leaving 12 bases between. Germline-derived CDR1 and CDR2 are MDHEN and SYDVKM. This CDR3 reads CASSPQGREKLFF. The CDR3 region has the DNA TGTGCCAGCAGTCCCCAGGGGAGGGAAAAACTGTTTTTT.

This sequence joins TRBV11-2 and TRBJ2-7, with TRBD2 matching over 8 bases. With 4 bases clipped from V and 7 bases from J, the junction kept 12 bases outside the gene matches. CDR3 size: 15 residues. The germline CDR1 and CDR2 sequences are SGHAT and FQNNGV. The CDR3 DNA reads as TGTGCCAGCAGCTCTCGCTTAGCGGGGAAGCTTGAGCAGTACTTC. Its translation is CASSSRLAGKLEQYF.

The genes are TRBV9 and TRBJ2-7, with D perhaps matching TRBD2 (6 bases). V gave up 0 bases and J gave up 6 bases, with 10 bases separating them. Germline V gene data show CDR1 as SGDLS and CDR2 as YYNGEE. The CDR3 length is 13 residues. CDR3 region: CASSVDWRGEQYF. DNA for the CDR3: TGTGCCAGCAGCGTAGATTGGAGGGGCGAGCAGTACTTC. Using reference TRBV9 and TRBJ2-7 for the parts outside the CDR3, the full variable domain is DSGVTQTPKHLITATGQRVTLRCSPRSGDLSVYWYQQSLDQGLQFLIQYYNGEERAKGNILERFSAQQFPDLHSELNLSSLELGDSALYFCASSVDWRGEQYFGPGTRLTVT.

About this clone: Other nucleotide sequences from this sample produce the same CDR3. The chain uses TRBV5-4 and TRBJ2-7; TRBD1 might be the D (6 bases). This CDR3 contains 14 residues. Germline CDR1 and CDR2: SGHNT and YYREEE (reference sequence). V was clipped by 4 bases and J by 4 bases, with 15 bases between them. CDR3 sequence reads: CASSLEQGGYEQYF. CDR3 sequence (DNA): TGTGCCAGCAGCCTCGAACAGGGCGGGTACGAGCAGTACTTC.

This chain uses TRBV7-9 with TRBJ2-7, with D unclear. The CDR3 length is 15 residues. The germline V gene has CDR1 SEHNR and CDR2 FQNEAQ (reference sequence). V was clipped by 5 bases and J by 4 bases, with 18 bases between them. The CDR3 loop is CASSPSFEPSYEQYF. For the CDR3, the DNA is TGTGCCAGCAGCCCCTCCTTCGAGCCAAGTTACGAGCAGTACTTC.

The chain links TRBV4-3 to TRBJ1-2; D is ambiguous. V shed 1 base and J shed 0 bases, with 18 bases lying between them. The germline V gene encodes CDR1 LGHNA and CDR2 YSLEER. The CDR3 length is 18 residues. CDR3 nucleotide sequence: TGCGCCAGCAGCCAAGTTGCTGGGATCGCCCTCGCTAACTATGGCTACACCTTC. It translates to CASSQVAGIALANYGYTF.

The chain recombines TRBV6-6 with TRBJ2-7, with 9 bases lining up with TRBD1. This CDR3 is built from 13 residues. Germline trimming cut 5 bases from V and 3 bases from J; bases unmatched to any gene: 2. Looked up from germline, CDR1 is MNHNY and CDR2 is SVGAGI (reference sequence). CDR3 loop: CASSDRGNYEQYF. The CDR3, as DNA: TGTGCCAGCAGTGACAGGGGGAACTACGAGCAGTACTTC.

The V and J genes are TRBV27 and TRBJ2-1; a possible D gene is TRBD1 (5 bases). Trimming took 3 bases from V and 4 from J, leaving 10 bases between them. CDR3 length: 14 residues. From germline, CDR1 is MNHEY and CDR2 SMNVEV (reference sequence). The CDR3 region is CASSFSGFYNEQFF. Here the CDR3 DNA reads TGTGCCAGCAGTTTTTCAGGGTTTTACAATGAGCAGTTCTTC.

The chain carries TRBV5-8 and TRBJ1-1; D is ambiguous. The V end lost 0 bases, the J end lost 3 bases, and 6 bases lay between the germline ends. Looked up from germline, CDR1 is SGHTS and CDR2 is YDEGEE. The CDR3 extends over 13 amino acids. CDR3 sequence (DNA): TGTGCCAGCAGCTTGGACGGCTACACTGAAGCTTTCTTT. Translation: CASSLDGYTEAFF.

The V gene is TRBV6-1, the J gene TRBJ2-3, with 8 bases lining up with TRBD2. Germline lookup yields CDR1 MNHNS and CDR2 SASEGT. V lost 2 bases and J lost 1; bases outside the gene matches: 11. The CDR3 sequence is 18 residues long. CDR3: CASSEHTAGVSGTDTQYF. CDR3 nucleotide sequence: TGTGCCAGCAGTGAACACACAGCGGGAGTGTCTGGCACAGATACGCAGTATTTT.

The CDR3 DNA reads as TGTGCCAGCCACCCTCCGGGACCCTGGGAGACTGAAGCTTTCTTT. Translated, it gives CASHPPGPWETEAFF. V gene TRBV6-5 combines with J gene TRBJ1-1; perhaps TRBD1 as D (5 bases). Deletions cut 8 bases from V and 5 bases from J, with 21 bases between. The CDR3 is 15 residues long. Germline CDR1 reads MNHEY; CDR2 reads SVGAGI.

The chain couples TRBV28 to TRBJ1-2; D uncertain. The CDR3 runs to 13 residues. The V end lost 4 bases, the J end lost 4 bases, and 10 bases lay between the germline ends. The germline CDR1 and CDR2 sequences are MDHEN and SYDVKM. Here the CDR3 reads CASSSAASYGYTF. CDR3 coding DNA: TGTGCCAGCAGTTCGGCAGCTTCCTATGGCTACACCTTC.

The chain combines TRBV5-5 with TRBJ2-7; D is undetermined. Trimming stripped 1 base from V and 1 base from J, with 12 bases between. Germline V gene sequence: CDR1 SGHKS, CDR2 YYEKEE (reference sequence). The CDR3 runs to 15 residues. CDR3: CASSLSFGSSYEQYF. CDR3 sequence (DNA): TGTGCCAGCAGCTTGAGTTTCGGGTCATCCTACGAGCAGTACTTC.

CDR3 residues: CASSDRTVMNTEAFF. CDR3 in DNA: TGTGCCAGCAGTGACCGGACGGTCATGAACACTGAAGCTTTCTTT. The chain recombines TRBV25-1 with TRBJ1-1; no firm D call. The CDR3 totals 15 residues. The germline V gene encodes CDR1 MGHDK and CDR2 SYGVNS. Trimming pared 3 bases from V and 0 bases from J, leaving 11 bases between. The full variable domain, with the rest looked up from reference TRBV25-1 and TRBJ1-1, is EADIYQTPRYLVIGTGKKITLECSQTMGHDKMYWYQQDPGMELHLIHYSYGVNSTEKGDLSSESTVSRIRTEHFPLTLESARPSHTSQYLCASSDRTVMNTEAFFGQGTRLTVV.

The chain combines TRBV30 with TRBJ2-7, with 10 bases fitting TRBD2. The V gene's germline CDR1 is GTSNPN and CDR2 SVGIG (reference sequence). With V trimmed by 2 bases and J by 3 bases, 4 bases remained unmatched. The CDR3 contains 14 residues. This CDR3 is CAWSPLAGDYEQYF. Here the CDR3 DNA reads TGTGCCTGGAGTCCCCTAGCGGGAGACTACGAGCAGTACTTC.

Comments on this clone: Other DNA variants within this sample encode the same CDR3. V usage is TRBV27 and J usage is TRBJ2-7, with D uncertain. Trimming stripped 2 bases from V and 0 bases from J, with 8 bases between. Germline V CDR1 and CDR2: MNHEY, SMNVEV (reference sequence). CDR3 size: 14 residues. CDR3 coding DNA: TGTGCCAGCAGTTTAAGTCCGGACTCCTACGAGCAGTACTTC. Residues: CASSLSPDSYEQYF.

The chain links TRBV27 to TRBJ2-7; the match to TRBD1 covers 8 bases. This CDR3 is built from 14 residues. V lost 8 bases, J lost 3 bases, and 9 bases stayed unmatched. The germline gives CDR1 MNHEY, CDR2 SMNVEV (reference sequence). The CDR3 region has the DNA TGTGCCAGCTCGAAAACAGGGGGTAACTACGAGCAGTACTTC. The encoded protein is CASSKTGGNYEQYF.

The chain has TRBV5-6 and TRBJ2-2; D call uncertain. This CDR3 has 14 residues. The V end lost 5 bases, the J end lost 4 bases, and 12 bases lay between the germline ends. Germline V gene sequence: CDR1 SGHDT, CDR2 YYEEEE. The DNA of the CDR3 is TGTGCCAGCAGGATCGAGCGTTCCACCGGGGAGCTGTTTTTT. Translation: CASRIERSTGELFF. Using reference TRBV5-6 and TRBJ2-2 for the parts outside the CDR3, the full variable domain is DAGVTQSPTHLIKTRGQQVTLRCSPKSGHDTVSWYQQALGQGPQFIFQYYEEEERQRGNFPDRFSGHQFPNYSSELNVNALLLGDSALYLCASRIERSTGELFFGEGSRLTVL.